The source of this T cell receptor (beta chain) is a study of molecular identifiers for immune sequencing clone quantification. General study results and limits: Clones exceeding 20 RNA copies carried over 97% of effector molecules but under 1% of naive-cell molecules.

As concerns this clonotype: What it binds is unknown.

Listed TCR primers, together with previously described methods, were used for the bulk TCR libraries. In TCRdb, the PCR reads were re-called with MiXCR into one record per CDR3 protein. The table records about 320,000 distinct CDR3 sequences, about 23% of them present only once. This CDR3 is 16 amino acids long. The ends were cut back, 5 bases at V and 2 bases at J, with 19 bases in the middle. Looked up from germline, CDR1 is MNHEY and CDR2 is SMNVEV (reference sequence). Material: naive CD8+ T cells from blood, with Jurkat cell RNA spiked in. Regarding subset: FACS-sorted CD8+CD4-CCR7+CD45RA+ naive T cells. The chain recombines TRBV27 with TRBJ2-7; D might be TRBD1 or TRBD2, each matching 5 bases. This receptor was obtained from a human donor in good health. Some libraries in this study had Jurkat cell RNA spiked in. CDR3 in DNA: TGTGCCAGCAGTACGACTGCTCCGGGGCAAACCTACGAGCAGTACTTC. The encoded protein is CASSTTAPGQTYEQYF.